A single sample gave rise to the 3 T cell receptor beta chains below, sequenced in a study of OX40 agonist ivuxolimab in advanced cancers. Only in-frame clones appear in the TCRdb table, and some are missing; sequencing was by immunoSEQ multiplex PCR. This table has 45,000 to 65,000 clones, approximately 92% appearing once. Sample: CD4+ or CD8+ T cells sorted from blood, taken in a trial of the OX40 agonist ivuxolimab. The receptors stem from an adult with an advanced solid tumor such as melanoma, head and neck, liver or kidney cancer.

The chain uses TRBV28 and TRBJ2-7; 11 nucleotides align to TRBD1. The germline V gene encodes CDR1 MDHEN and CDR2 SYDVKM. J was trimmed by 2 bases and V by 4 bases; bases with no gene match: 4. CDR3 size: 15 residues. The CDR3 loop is CASSSGQGATYEQYF. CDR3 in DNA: TGTGCCAGCAGTTCCGGACAGGGGGCAACCTACGAGCAGTACTTC. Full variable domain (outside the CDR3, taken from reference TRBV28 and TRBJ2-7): DVKVTQSSRYLVKRTGEKVFLECVQDMDHENMFWYRQDPGLGLRLIYFSYDVKMKEKGDIPEGYSVSREKKERFSLILESASTNQTSMYLCASSSGQGATYEQYFGPGTRLTVT.

The CDR3 DNA reads TGCGCCAGCAGCTTAGGAGGACAGAGCAATCAGCCCCAGCATTTT. The encoded protein is CASSLGGQSNQPQHF. The gene calls are TRBV5-1 and TRBJ1-5; possibly TRBD1 for D (6 bases). CDR1 and CDR2 from the germline V gene are SGHRS and YFSETQ. V was shortened by 2 bases and J by 1 base, with 10 bases between the two germline ends. This CDR3 is 15 amino acids long.

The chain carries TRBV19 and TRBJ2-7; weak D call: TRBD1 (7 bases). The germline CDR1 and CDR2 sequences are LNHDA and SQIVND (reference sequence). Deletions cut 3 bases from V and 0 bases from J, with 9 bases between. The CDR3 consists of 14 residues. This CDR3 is CASSIRGDSYEQYF. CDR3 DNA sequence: TGTGCCAGTAGTATCAGGGGGGACTCCTACGAGCAGTACTTC.